This T cell receptor beta chain was identified during a study of cytomegalovirus exposure and HLA in healthy donors (dated by TCRdb to 2017 to 2019). With regard to the full study: An earlier analysis of roughly 610 of the donors reported approximately 260 Gb of sequence data and roughly 120 million unique TCR beta sequences obtained from around 190 million T cells. Roughly 300 gigabases of sequencing data and 80 million or so unique TCR sequences were included in an early release covering about 620 HLA-typed donors. Of the approximately 400 genotyped donors, 70% to 90% were placed in the genetic ancestry cluster associated with self-reported Caucasian donors. The study was designed to test whether signatures of past pathogen exposure could be identified by cataloging public T cell receptors. The T cell repertoires of around 670 subjects were profiled by immunosequencing and related to cytomegalovirus serostatus. In addition to the first cohort of approximately 670 subjects, a separate validation cohort of 120 different subjects was used. To predict cytomegalovirus infection status, the study brought together high-throughput TCR immunosequencing, statistical association of individual TCRs with disease status, and machine learning. In a later analysis, previously published TCR beta repertoires from about 670 donors were re-analyzed and high-resolution HLA genotyping was added so that TCR occurrence patterns could be studied. In the later analysis, no new phenotypic data were used to find candidate immune exposures; instead, reliance was placed on TCR beta sequences and their occurrence across donors. In an earlier analysis of a few hundred of the donors, high-throughput TCR beta sequencing was used to judge whether each TCR beta V gene segment behaved as functional or pseudogenic. Donor age, sex, ethnicity and CMV serostatus were compiled together with the repertoire data. A later genetic analysis took genome-wide SNP genotypes for about 55% of the roughly 670 donors and used that subset as a discovery cohort. Every repertoire in the discovery cohort had been generated on one and the same sequencing platform. HLA typing covered class I and class II loci at four-digit resolution. Typing coverage differed by locus: A, B, C, DRB1 and DQB1 were typed in roughly 629-630 donors, DQA1 in approximately 520, DPA1 in around 600, and DPB1 in just under 490. Roughly 5 DR-DQ haplotypes were handled as single units for association and clustering because linkage in the cohort was strong. Among some 400 genotyped donors of the cohort, an average of approximately 250,000 unique TCR beta nucleotide sequences were sequenced per donor, roughly 20% of them non-productive. Points the paper makes about the study in general: Compared with the approximately 700-donor mean, donors in an Asian-associated ancestry cluster had fewer N-insertions in productive TCRs, according to a later genetic analysis. A group of highly shared sequence variants was considered likely to be a technical artifact of the sequencing pipeline. A later analysis found that HLA-associated TCR beta chains were more clonally expanded and had lower generation probabilities than equally common non-associated chains. In the study, around 150 TCR beta chains were listed as associated with cytomegalovirus. A later analysis reported that several top co-occurrence clusters appeared linked to parvovirus B19, influenza, CMV and Epstein-Barr virus. The classifier was reported to diagnose cytomegalovirus status with high specificity and sensitivity in both the original cohort and the validation cohort. Correlated functional status among segregating V segments might be attributable to linkage disequilibrium, but an unknown experimental factor could not be ruled out. A later genetic analysis associated a missense DCLRE1C variant with V-gene and J-gene trimming of TCR beta chains, and an independent cohort replicated the association. A further reported finding was that TCR beta sequences accurately predicted the HLA-A and HLA-B alleles for most subjects in the first cohort. When HLA alleles, especially DR and DQ, strongly co-occurred, TCR associations were difficult to assign to individual alleles. Most TCR sequences were seen in very few donors, while some public TCRs were found in many individuals. In vitro tests confirmed that a few of the cytomegalovirus-associated TCR beta chains recognize cytomegalovirus antigens. This cohort had only TCR beta chains sequenced, and the lack of alpha or paired-chain data limited which features could be detected. In a later analysis, around 17,000 TCR beta sequences were associated with specific HLA alleles at a false discovery rate of 0.05. It was suggested by the authors that the approach could potentially be generalized to other disease states and immunological phenotypes. Broadly in line with IMGT annotations, most TCR beta V segments showed up in productive rearrangements about 87% or about 30% of the time in an earlier analysis of about 500 of the donors. A later analysis found that TCR association rates varied across HLA loci, with DRB1 alleles showing the most associated TCRs and HLA-C alleles the fewest. CMV serostatus was the only immune exposure information available for the cohort. The presence/absence analyses assumed that sequencing depth was roughly uniform across donors, and that assumption may not be true. A later analysis found that most CMV-associated TCR beta chains appeared HLA-restricted, with HLA associations seemingly driven largely by CMV exposure. Because HLA typing was unavailable for some donors at each locus, only the typed subset was used in association tests. Over 15 rarely observed V segments, including chromosome 9 orphons, were excluded from the earlier analysis of approximately 500 of the donors because counts were too low. Some IMGT-functional V segments, including TRBV6-2 and TRBV6-3, could not be told apart with the 87-base-pair reads, so those segments were excluded.

The library was made by the immunoSEQ multiplex PCR assay. For the multiplex PCR, a mixture combining 60 forward primers for TCR Vbeta segments and 13 reverse primers for TCR Jbeta segments was used. The CDR3 region of rearranged TCR beta genes was amplified from genomic DNA by a multiplex PCR assay. The amplified TCR beta libraries were sequenced on the Illumina HiSeq System as 87-base-pair reads. On the authors' methods: A later analysis counted tens of millions of unique TCR beta chains across the 666 repertoires, and 9 million to 14 million of these chains were shared by at least two donors. A nearest-neighbor algorithm error-corrected the raw reads and collapsed the reads into unique sequences, merging closely related sequences to remove PCR and sequencing errors. CDR3 sequences were aligned to IMGT reference sequences to assign V, D and J gene segments. For a sequence to be retained, a match of at least six nucleotides to both a V gene segment and a J gene segment was required. Rearrangements were called productive when the CDR3 lacked stop codons and stayed in frame with V and J; all others were non-productive. Following IMGT convention, CDR3 was defined as the stretch from the second conserved V-encoded cysteine up to the conserved J-encoded phenylalanine. The earlier analysis of 500 to 750 of the donors excluded any sequence lacking an unambiguous match to a single V gene segment. In an earlier analysis of some 590 of the donors, V segments were called functional above 56.7% productive rearrangements and were called segregating when the between-donor standard deviation exceeded 5%. To diagnose cytomegalovirus status from the catalog of TCR beta chain sequences, a statistical classification framework was built. In a later analysis, V and J genes were assigned by comparing TCR nucleotide sequences against IMGT/GENE-DB human TR gene sequences. Using the TCRdist pipeline, a later analysis assigned CDR3 sequences along with most-parsimonious VDJ recombination scenarios. In a later analysis, every TCR beta chain was defined by the combination of its CDR3 amino acid sequence and its V-gene family, and reads without a unique V-gene family were dropped. A later analysis removed several hundred highly shared, low-generation-probability nucleotide sequences to deal with suspected cross-contamination and a sequencing artifact. A later analysis calculated a clonal expansion index for each public chain from normalized within-repertoire ranks of inferred template counts. In a later analysis, generation probabilities were computed with a VDJ recombination model fitted to out-of-frame rearrangements, and the resulting probabilities were checked against IGoR. In a later analysis, hypergeometric tests were used to score TCR-TCR, TCR-HLA and TCR-CMV co-occurrence, with a repertoire-size bias correction applied to TCR pairs. A later analysis estimated false discovery rates by permuting HLA or CMV assignments 20 times. In a later analysis, co-occurring TCRs were grouped with DBSCAN, and TCRdist sequence similarity was added when clustering was performed within HLA-allele-positive subsets. For co-occurrence clustering, repertoires with fewer than 30,000 or more than 120,000 public chains were excluded, along with several repertoires with anomalous nucleotide sharing. In its TCRdb copy, this immuneACCESS table keeps in-frame sequences only and misses some clones. Where compared with another copy, unresolved V genes explain less than half of these, and the others have no known cause. V and J calls and clone size come straight from that table; D and trimming were deduced from the DNA. The sample table records roughly 150,000 clones; around 73% of these occur just once. Jointly, the top ten make up 4.5% to 5.5% of the sample.

In total, roughly 670 healthy bone marrow donors made up the cohort. All cohort members were sampled while nominally healthy, although unrecorded immune exposures were likely present. The donor tested CMV seropositive, placing the donor among the 290 or so seropositive members of the cohort. Every donor gave a peripheral blood sample, and the peripheral blood mononuclear cells from that sample were used for TCR beta sequencing. The Qiagen DNeasy Blood Extraction Kit was used to extract genomic DNA from the blood cell samples. Regarding this clone: Its antigen is unknown. Base qualities were left out, and no much larger clone turns up one base away.

Cut back by 0 bases and 7 bases, the V and J ends lie 10 bases apart. Spanning cysteine to phenylalanine, the CDR3 consists of 15 amino acids. Only the CDR3 DNA stays, 45 bases, in frame from base 1. From the germline V gene, CDR1 is MNHEY and CDR2 is SVGAGI. This sequence was found in a woman under 30 in good health and CMV-seropositive. Source material: PBMCs. The rearranged segments are TRBV6-5 and TRBJ1-6; the D gene is not confidently resolved. The DNA reads TGTGCCAGCAGTTACTCGGGCATATCGAATTCACCCCTCCACTTT. It encodes CASSYSGISNSPLHF.